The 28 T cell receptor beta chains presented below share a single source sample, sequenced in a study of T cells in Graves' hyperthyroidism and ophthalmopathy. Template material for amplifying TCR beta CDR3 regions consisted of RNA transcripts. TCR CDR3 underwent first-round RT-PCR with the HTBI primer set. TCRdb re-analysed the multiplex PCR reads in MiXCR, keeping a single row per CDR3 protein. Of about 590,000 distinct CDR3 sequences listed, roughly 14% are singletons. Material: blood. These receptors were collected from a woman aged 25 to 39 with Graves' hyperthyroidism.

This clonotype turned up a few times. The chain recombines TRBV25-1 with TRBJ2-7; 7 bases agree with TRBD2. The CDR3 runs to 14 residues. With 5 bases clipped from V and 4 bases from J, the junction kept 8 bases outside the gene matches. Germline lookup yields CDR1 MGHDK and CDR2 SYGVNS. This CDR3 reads CASSLDREAYEQYF. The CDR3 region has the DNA TGTGCCAGCAGTCTCGACCGGGAGGCTTACGAGCAGTACTTC.

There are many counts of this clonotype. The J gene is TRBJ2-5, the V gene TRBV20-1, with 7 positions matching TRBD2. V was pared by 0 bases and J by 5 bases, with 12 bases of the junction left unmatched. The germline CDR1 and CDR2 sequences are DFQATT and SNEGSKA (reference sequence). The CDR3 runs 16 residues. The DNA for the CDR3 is TGCAGTGCTAGAGACTCCCTTGGGAGGGCCGTGGAGACCCAGTACTTC. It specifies CSARDSLGRAVETQYF.

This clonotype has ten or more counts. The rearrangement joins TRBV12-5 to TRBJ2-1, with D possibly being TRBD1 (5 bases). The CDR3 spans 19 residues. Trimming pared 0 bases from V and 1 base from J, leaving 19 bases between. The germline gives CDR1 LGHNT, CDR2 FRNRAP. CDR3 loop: CASGLVQGVVGWSYNEQFF. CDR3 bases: TGTGCTAGTGGTTTGGTACAAGGGGTCGTCGGGTGGTCCTACAATGAGCAGTTCTTC.

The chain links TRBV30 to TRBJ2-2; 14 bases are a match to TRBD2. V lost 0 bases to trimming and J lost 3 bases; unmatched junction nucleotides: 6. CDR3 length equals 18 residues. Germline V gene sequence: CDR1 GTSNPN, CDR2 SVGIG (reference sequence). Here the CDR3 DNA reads TGTGCCTGGAGTGTACCGAGGACTAGCGGGAGGTACACCGGGGAGCTGTTTTTT. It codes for CAWSVPRTSGRYTGELFF.

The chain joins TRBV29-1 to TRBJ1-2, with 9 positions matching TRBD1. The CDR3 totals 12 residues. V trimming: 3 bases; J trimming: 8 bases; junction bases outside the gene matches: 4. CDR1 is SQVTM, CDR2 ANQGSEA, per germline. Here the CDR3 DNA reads TGCAGCGTTGAGTACAGGGGGCGAGGCTACACCTTC. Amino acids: CSVEYRGRGYTF. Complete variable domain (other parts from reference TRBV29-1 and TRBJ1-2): SAVISQKPSRDICQRGTSLTIQCQVDSQVTMMFWYRQQPGQSLTLIATANQGSEATYESGFVIDKFPISRPNLTFSTLTVSNMSPEDSSIYLCSVEYRGRGYTFGSGTRLTVV.

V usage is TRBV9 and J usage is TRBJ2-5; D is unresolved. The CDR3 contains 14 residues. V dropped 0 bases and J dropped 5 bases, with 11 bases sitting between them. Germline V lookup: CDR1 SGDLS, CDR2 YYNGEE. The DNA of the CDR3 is TGTGCCAGCAGCGTAGCAATCGGGTTGGAGACCCAGTACTTC. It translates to CASSVAIGLETQYF. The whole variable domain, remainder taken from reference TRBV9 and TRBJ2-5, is DSGVTQTPKHLITATGQRVTLRCSPRSGDLSVYWYQQSLDQGLQFLIQYYNGEERAKGNILERFSAQQFPDLHSELNLSSLELGDSALYFCASSVAIGLETQYFGPGTRLLVL.

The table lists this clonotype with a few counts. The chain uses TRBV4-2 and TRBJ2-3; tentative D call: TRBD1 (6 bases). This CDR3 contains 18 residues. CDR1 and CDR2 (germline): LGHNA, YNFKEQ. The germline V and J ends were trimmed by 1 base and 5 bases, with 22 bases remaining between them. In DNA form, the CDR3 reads TGTGCCAGCAGCCAAGGGGGGCTCCGGGACGAACGGAAAGATACGCAGTATTTT. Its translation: CASSQGGLRDERKDTQYF.

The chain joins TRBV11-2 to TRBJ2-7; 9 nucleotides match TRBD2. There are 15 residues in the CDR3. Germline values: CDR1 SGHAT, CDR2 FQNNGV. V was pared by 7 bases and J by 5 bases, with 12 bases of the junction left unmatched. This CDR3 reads CASTNSGRNIHEQYF. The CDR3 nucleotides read TGTGCCAGCACCAATAGCGGGAGAAATATCCACGAGCAGTACTTC. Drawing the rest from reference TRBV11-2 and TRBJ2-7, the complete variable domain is EAGVAQSPRYKIIEKRQSVAFWCNPISGHATLYWYQQILGQGPKLLIQFQNNGVVDDSQLPKDRFSAERLKGVDSTLKIQPAKLEDSAVYLCASTNSGRNIHEQYFGPGTRLTVT.

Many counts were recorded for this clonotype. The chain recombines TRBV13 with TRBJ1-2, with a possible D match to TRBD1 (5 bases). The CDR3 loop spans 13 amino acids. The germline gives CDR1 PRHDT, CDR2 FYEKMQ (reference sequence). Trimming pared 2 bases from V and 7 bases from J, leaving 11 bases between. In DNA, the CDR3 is TGTGCCAGCAGCTTAAGAGAAACAGGTGGCTACACCTTC. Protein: CASSLRETGGYTF.

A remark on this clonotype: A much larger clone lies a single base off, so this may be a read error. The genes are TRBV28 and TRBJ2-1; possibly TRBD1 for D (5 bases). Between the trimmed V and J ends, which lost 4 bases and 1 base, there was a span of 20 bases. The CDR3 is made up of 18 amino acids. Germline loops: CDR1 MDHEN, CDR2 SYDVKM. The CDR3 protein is CASSSPNPTAKSYNEQFF. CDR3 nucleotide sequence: TGTGCCAGCAGTTCCCCTAACCCGACAGCGAAGTCCTACAATGAGCAGTTCTTC.

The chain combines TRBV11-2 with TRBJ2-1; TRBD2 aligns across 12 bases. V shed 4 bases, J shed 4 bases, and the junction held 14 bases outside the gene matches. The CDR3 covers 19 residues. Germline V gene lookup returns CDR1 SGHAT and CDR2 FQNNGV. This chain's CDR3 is CASSSGGGLAGNLYNEQFF. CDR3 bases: TGTGCCAGCAGCTCCGGAGGCGGACTAGCGGGAAACCTTTACAATGAGCAGTTCTTC.

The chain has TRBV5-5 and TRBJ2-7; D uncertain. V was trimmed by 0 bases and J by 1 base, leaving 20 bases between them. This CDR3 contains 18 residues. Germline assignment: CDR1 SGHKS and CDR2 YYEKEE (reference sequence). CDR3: CASSLGMSWLPKSYEQYF. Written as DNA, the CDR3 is TGTGCCAGCAGCTTGGGGATGTCCTGGCTCCCTAAGTCCTACGAGCAGTACTTC.

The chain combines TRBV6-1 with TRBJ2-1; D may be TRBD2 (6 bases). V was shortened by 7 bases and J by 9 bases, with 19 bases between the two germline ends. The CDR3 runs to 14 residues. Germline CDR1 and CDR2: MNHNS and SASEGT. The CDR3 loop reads CASKEGSPVGEQFF. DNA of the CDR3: TGTGCCAGCAAGGAGGGTTCTCCGGTGGGTGAGCAGTTCTTC.

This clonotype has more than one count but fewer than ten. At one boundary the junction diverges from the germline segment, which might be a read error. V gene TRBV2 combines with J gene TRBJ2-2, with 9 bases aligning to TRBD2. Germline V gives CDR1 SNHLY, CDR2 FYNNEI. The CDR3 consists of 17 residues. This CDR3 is CAGSYSGAGGRTGELFF. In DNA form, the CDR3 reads TGTGCCGGCAGTTACTCGGGAGCGGGAGGACGCACCGGGGAGCTGTTTTTT. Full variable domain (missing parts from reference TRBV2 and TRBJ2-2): EPEVTQTPSHQVTQMGQEVILRCVPISNHLYFYWYRQILGQKVEFLVSFYNNEISEKSEIFDDQFSVERPDGSNFTLKIRSTKLEDSAMYFCAGSYSGAGGRTGELFFGEGSRLTVL.

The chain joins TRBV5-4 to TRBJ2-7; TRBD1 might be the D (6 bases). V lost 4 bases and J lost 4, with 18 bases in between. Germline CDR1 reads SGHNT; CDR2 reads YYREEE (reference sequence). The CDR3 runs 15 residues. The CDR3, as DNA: TGTGCCAGCAGCGCTAATCGCCAGGGGATTTACGAGCAGTACTTC. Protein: CASSANRQGIYEQYF.

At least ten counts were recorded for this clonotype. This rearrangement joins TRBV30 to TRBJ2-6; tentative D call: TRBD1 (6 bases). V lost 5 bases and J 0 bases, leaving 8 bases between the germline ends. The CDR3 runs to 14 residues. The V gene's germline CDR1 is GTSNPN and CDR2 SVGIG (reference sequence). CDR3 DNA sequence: TGTGCCTGGGACAGGAGCTCTGGGGCCAACGTCCTGACTTTC. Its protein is CAWDRSSGANVLTF.

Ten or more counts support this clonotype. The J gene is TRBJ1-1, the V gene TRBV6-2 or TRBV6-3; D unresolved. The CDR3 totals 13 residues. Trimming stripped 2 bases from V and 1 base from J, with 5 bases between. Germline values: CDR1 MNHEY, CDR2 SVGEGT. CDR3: CASSYERNTEAFF. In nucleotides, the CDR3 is TGTGCCAGCAGTTACGAACGGAACACTGAAGCTTTCTTT.

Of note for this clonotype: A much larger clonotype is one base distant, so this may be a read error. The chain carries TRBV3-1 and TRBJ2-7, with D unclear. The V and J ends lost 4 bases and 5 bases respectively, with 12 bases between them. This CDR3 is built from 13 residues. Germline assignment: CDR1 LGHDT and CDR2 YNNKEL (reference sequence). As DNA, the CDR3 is TGTGCCAGCAGCCGGAACACGTCGAACGAGCAGTACTTC. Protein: CASSRNTSNEQYF.

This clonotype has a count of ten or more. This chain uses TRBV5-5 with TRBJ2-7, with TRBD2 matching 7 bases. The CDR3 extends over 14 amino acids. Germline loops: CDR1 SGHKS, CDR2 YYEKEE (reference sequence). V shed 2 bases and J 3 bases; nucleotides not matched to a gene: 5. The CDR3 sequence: CASSFLADYYEQYF. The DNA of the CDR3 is TGTGCCAGCAGCTTCCTAGCGGACTACTACGAGCAGTACTTC.

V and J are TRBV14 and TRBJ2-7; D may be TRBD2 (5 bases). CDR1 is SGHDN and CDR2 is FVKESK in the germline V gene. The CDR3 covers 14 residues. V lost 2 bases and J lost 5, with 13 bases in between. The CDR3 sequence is CASSQTLYGDEQYF. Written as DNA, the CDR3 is TGTGCCAGCAGCCAAACCCTTTACGGGGACGAGCAGTACTTC.

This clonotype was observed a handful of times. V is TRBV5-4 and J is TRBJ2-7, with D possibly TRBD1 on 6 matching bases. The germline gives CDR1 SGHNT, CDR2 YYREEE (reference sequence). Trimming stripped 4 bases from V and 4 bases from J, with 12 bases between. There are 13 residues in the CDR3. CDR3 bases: TGTGCCAGCAGCAGCGAACAGGGTTACGAGCAGTACTTC. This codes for CASSSEQGYEQYF.

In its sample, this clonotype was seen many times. CDR3 nucleotides: TGTGCCAGCAGTTTAGGGGATGCCAAAAACATTCAGTACTTC. Translating gives CASSLGDAKNIQYF. The genes are TRBV27 and TRBJ2-4; no definite D call. The germline CDR1 and CDR2 sequences are MNHEY and SMNVEV (reference sequence). This CDR3 region has 14 residues. The V gene lost 2 bases and the J gene lost 1 base, with 6 bases spanning the gap.

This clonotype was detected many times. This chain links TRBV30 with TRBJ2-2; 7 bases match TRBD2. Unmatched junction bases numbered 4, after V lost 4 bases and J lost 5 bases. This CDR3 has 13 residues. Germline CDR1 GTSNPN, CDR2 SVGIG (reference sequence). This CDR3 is CAWIGRDTGELFF. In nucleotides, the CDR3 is TGTGCCTGGATTGGGAGGGATACCGGGGAGCTGTTTTTT.

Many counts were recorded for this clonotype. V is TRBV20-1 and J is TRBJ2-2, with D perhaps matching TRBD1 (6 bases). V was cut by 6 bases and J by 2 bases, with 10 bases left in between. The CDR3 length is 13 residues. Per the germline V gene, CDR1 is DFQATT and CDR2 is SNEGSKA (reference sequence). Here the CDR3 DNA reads TGCAGTGCCAGACAGGTTAACACCGGGGAGCTGTTTTTT. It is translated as CSARQVNTGELFF.

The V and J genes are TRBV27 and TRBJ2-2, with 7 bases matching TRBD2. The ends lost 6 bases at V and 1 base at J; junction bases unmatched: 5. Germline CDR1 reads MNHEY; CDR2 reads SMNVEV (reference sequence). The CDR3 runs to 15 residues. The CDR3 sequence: CASRTLAGNTGELFF. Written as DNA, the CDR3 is TGTGCCAGCAGGACGTTAGCGGGGAACACCGGGGAGCTGTTTTTT.

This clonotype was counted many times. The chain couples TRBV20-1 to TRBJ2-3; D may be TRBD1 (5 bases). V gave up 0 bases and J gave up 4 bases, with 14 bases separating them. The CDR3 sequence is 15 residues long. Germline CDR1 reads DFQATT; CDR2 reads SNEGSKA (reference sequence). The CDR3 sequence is CSAREGLWGSDTQYF. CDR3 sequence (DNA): TGCAGTGCTAGAGAGGGCTTGTGGGGCTCAGATACGCAGTATTTT.

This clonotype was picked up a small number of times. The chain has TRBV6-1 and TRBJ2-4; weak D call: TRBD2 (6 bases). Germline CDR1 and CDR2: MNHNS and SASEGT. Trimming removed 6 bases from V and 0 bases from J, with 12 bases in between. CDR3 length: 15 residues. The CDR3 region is CASSAGNLAKNIQYF. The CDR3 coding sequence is TGTGCCAGCAGCGCGGGGAACCTAGCCAAAAACATTCAGTACTTC.

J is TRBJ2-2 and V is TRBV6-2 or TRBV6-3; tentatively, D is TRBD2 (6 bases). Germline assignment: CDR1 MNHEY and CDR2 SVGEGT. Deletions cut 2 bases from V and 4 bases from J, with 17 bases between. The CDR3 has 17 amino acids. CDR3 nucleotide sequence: TGTGCCAGCAGTTACCCTCGGGGGTATGTAGTCACCGGGGAGCTGTTTTTT. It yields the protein CASSYPRGYVVTGELFF.